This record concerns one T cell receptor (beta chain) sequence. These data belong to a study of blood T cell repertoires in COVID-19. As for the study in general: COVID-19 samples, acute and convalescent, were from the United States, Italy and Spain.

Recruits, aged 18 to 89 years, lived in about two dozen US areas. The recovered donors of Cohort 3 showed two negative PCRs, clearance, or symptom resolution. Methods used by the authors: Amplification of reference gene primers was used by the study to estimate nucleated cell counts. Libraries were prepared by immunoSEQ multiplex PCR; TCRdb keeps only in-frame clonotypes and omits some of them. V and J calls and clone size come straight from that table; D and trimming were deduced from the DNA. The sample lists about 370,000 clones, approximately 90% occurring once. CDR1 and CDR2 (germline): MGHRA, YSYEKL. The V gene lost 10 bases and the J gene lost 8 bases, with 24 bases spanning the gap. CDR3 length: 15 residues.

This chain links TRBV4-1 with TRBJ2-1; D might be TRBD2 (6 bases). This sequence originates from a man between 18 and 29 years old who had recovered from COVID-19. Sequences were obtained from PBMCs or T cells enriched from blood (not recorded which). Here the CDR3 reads CATGRGGGSGDEQFF. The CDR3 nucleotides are TGCGCCACCGGGCGGGGCGGAGGGTCGGGGGATGAGCAGTTCTTC.